Following are 20 T cell receptor beta chains from one sample sequenced in a study of read filtering for tumor transcriptome and immune sequencing. This library used 300 to 500 ng RNA and molecular barcoded adaptors spanning alpha/delta and beta/gamma chains. TCRdb re-derived calls from the reads in MiXCR, one entry per CDR3 protein. The data show 20,000 to 25,000 distinct CDR3 sequences, with approximately 13% seen just once and under 75% held by the top ten. The specimen sequenced was a population of CD138-negative cells sorted from bone marrow. The source of these receptors is a donor aged 40 or over with multiple myeloma.

This clonotype appeared a few times. This chain links TRBV7-2 with TRBJ2-2; 15 nucleotides agree with TRBD2. The CDR3 contains 18 residues. Germline V gene data show CDR1 as SGHTA and CDR2 as FQGNSA. Trimming removed 5 bases from V and 6 bases from J; junction bases left unmatched: 10. CDR3 coding DNA: TGTGCCAGCAGCAAGACGGGACTAGCGGGAGGTAGCGCCGGGGAGCTGTTTTTT. It is translated as CASSKTGLAGGSAGELFF. The full variable domain, completed using reference TRBV7-2 and TRBJ2-2, is GAGVSQSPSNKVTEKGKDVELRCDPISGHTALYWYRQSLGQGLEFLIYFQGNSAPDKSGLPSDRFSAERTGGSVSTLTIQRTQQEDSAVYLCASSKTGLAGGSAGELFFGEGSRLTVL.

This clonotype was picked up a small number of times. Compared with germline, one end of the junction differs, possibly owing to a read error. The chain uses TRBV29-1 and TRBJ1-3; D uncertain. The CDR3 has 11 amino acids. Germline V gene sequence: CDR1 SQVTM, CDR2 ANQGSEA. CDR3 coding DNA: TGCAGCGGGGAAATCGGAAACACCATATATTTC. Translating it yields CSGEIGNTIYF.

CDR3 nucleotides: TGCAGTGCTAGAGAGGAAAGGACGGGGGCCTACGAGCAGTACTTC. Translation: CSAREERTGAYEQYF. This rearrangement joins TRBV20-1 to TRBJ2-7, with D perhaps matching TRBD2 (6 bases). The V gene lost 0 bases and the J gene lost 2 bases, with 14 bases spanning the gap. Per the germline V gene, CDR1 is DFQATT and CDR2 is SNEGSKA (reference sequence). The CDR3 runs 15 residues.

This clonotype was seen many times. The rearrangement joins TRBV13 to TRBJ1-1; no reliable D call. The CDR3 is made up of 12 amino acids. V lost 3 bases to trimming and J lost 4 bases, with 6 bases between them. CDR1 is PRHDT and CDR2 is FYEKMQ in the germline V gene (reference sequence). The CDR3 region has the DNA TGTGCCAGCAGCTTGTATCCCACTGAAGCTTTCTTT. It translates to CASSLYPTEAFF.

This clonotype came up a few times. The chain recombines TRBV7-9 with TRBJ2-1; no clear D gene. V lost 5 bases and J 8 bases, leaving 16 bases between the germline ends. The CDR3 has 14 residues. The germline gives CDR1 SEHNR, CDR2 FQNEAQ (reference sequence). CDR3 DNA sequence: TGTGCCAGCAGCCCTGGCATATGGGCTGATGAGCAGTTCTTC. Protein product: CASSPGIWADEQFF.

This clonotype has at least ten counts. The V call is TRBV20-1, the J call TRBJ2-2; TRBD1 matches at 7 bases. This CDR3 has 18 residues. Germline values: CDR1 DFQATT, CDR2 SNEGSKA (reference sequence). Trimming took 0 bases from V and 6 from J; bases not matched to a gene: 16. Here the CDR3 reads CSAREVEGGAPEAGELFF. The CDR3 bases are TGCAGTGCTAGAGAGGTAGAAGGGGGCGCCCCCGAAGCCGGGGAGCTGTTTTTT.

The chain joins TRBV19 to TRBJ2-1; TRBD2 matches 9 bases. The CDR3 spans 16 residues. Germline CDR1 is LNHDA and CDR2 is SQIVND (reference sequence). J gave up 10 bases and V 9 bases, and 19 bases lay outside the gene matches. CDR3 protein: CARTRPGPAGGQEQFF. CDR3 DNA sequence: TGTGCCAGAACCAGACCGGGACCAGCGGGAGGCCAGGAGCAGTTCTTC.

This clonotype has ten or more counts. This rearrangement joins TRBV5-8 to TRBJ2-2; the D is unclear. The length of the CDR3 is 13 residues. CDR1 SGHTS and CDR2 YDEGEE come from the germline V gene. Trimming removed 4 bases at V and 1 base at J, with 5 bases between. Here the CDR3 reads CASSPVNTGELFF. The CDR3, as DNA: TGTGCCAGCAGCCCGGTGAACACCGGGGAGCTGTTTTTT.

Note on this clonotype: Given a much more abundant clone one base away, this may be a read error. The chain is built from TRBV28 and TRBJ2-7; 9 bases map to TRBD1. The germline V gene encodes CDR1 MDHEN and CDR2 SYDVKM. The length of the CDR3 is 14 residues. CDR3 residues: CASSLDRGGHERYF. CDR3 coding DNA: TGTGCCAGCAGTTTAGACAGGGGGGGCCACGAGCGGTACTTC.

This clonotype was counted many times. CDR3 amino acids: CASSLMSASNQPQHF. DNA for the CDR3: TGTGCCAGCAGTTTAATGTCAGCAAGCAATCAGCCCCAGCATTTT. V gene TRBV12-3 or TRBV12-4 combines with J gene TRBJ1-5; unclear D gene. The CDR3 is 15 amino acids. Trimming shortened V by 2 bases and J by 1 base, and 9 bases separated the two germline ends.

This clonotype was seen many times. The chain recombines TRBV21-1 with TRBJ2-1. TRBV21-1 is a known pseudogene. The CDR3 contains 14 residues. As DNA, the CDR3 is TGTGCCAGCAGCAAAGACCGTGGCTACAATGAGCAGTTCTTC. It specifies CASSKDRGYNEQFF.

This clonotype appeared many times. V is TRBV20-1 and J is TRBJ2-5, with 7 bases that match TRBD1. This CDR3 is built from 12 residues. The V segment lost 6 bases and the J segment 3 bases; nucleotides outside the gene matches: 4. Germline V gene sequence: CDR1 DFQATT, CDR2 SNEGSKA (reference sequence). The CDR3 sequence is CSATQGEETQYF. The CDR3 DNA sequence: TGCAGTGCGACCCAGGGGGAAGAGACCCAGTACTTC.

Comments on this clonotype: It may be a read error: a sequence one base away is much more abundant. CDR3 residues: CASGSLAGGVNEQFF. The CDR3 DNA follows: TGTGCCAGCGGTTCCTTAGCGGGAGGGGTCAATGAGCAGTTCTTC. This chain joins TRBV27 and TRBJ2-1; 11 bases align to TRBD2. V shed 8 bases, J shed 6 bases, and the junction held 9 bases outside the gene matches. The CDR3 has 15 amino acids. Germline values: CDR1 MNHEY, CDR2 SMNVEV (reference sequence).

The table lists this clonotype with many counts. The chain has TRBV5-1 and TRBJ2-1; D might be TRBD2 (5 bases). CDR1 and CDR2 (germline): SGHRS, YFSETQ. CDR3 length: 16 amino acids. Trimming removed 2 bases at V and 4 bases at J, with 16 bases between. The CDR3 sequence is CASSFSSASTYNEQFF. CDR3 DNA: TGCGCCAGCAGCTTCAGTAGCGCCTCAACTTACAATGAGCAGTTCTTC.

This clonotype occurred many times. The rearrangement links TRBV20-1 to TRBJ2-2; 9 positions match TRBD2. After removal of 1 base from V and 8 bases from J, the junction contained 5 bases not matched to a gene. The CDR3 is 14 residues long. Germline CDR1 is DFQATT and CDR2 is SNEGSKA (reference sequence). CDR3 sequence: CSARAASGKGELFF. The CDR3 DNA follows: TGCAGTGCTAGAGCCGCTAGCGGGAAGGGGGAGCTGTTTTTT.

In this sample, this clonotype turned up many times. The chain recombines TRBV19 with TRBJ1-2; D is unresolved. The CDR3 runs to 11 residues. V was cut by 5 bases and J by 4 bases, with 5 bases left in between. Germline CDR1 is LNHDA and CDR2 is SQIVND (reference sequence). The CDR3 region has the DNA TGTGCCAGTAGTGCAATCTATGGCTACACCTTC. It yields the protein CASSAIYGYTF.

This clonotype was detected only a few times. A much larger clone lies one base from this, so it may be a read error. The V call is TRBV19, the J call TRBJ2-1; the D gene is possibly TRBD1 (6 bases). Germline V CDR1 and CDR2: LNHDA, SQIVND (reference sequence). This CDR3 is built from 14 residues. The CDR3 protein is CASKGQGSYNAQFF. CDR3 DNA: TGTGCCAGTAAAGGCCAGGGGTCTTACAATGCGCAGTTCTTC.

Note on this clonotype: A single base separates this from a much larger clone, so it may be a read error. The rearrangement links TRBV29-1 to TRBJ2-1; TRBD1 matches at 9 bases. The CDR3 sequence is 15 residues long. Germline CDR1 is SQVTM and CDR2 is ANQGSEA. The CDR3 DNA is TGCAGCGCTCCGCGACAGGGGGGCTCCTACAATGGGCAGTTCTTC. Translated, it gives CSAPRQGGSYNGQFF.

This clonotype was counted ten times or more. The V call is TRBV18, the J call TRBJ1-1; TRBD1 matches 7 bases. Per germline, CDR1 KGHSH and CDR2 LQKENI. Trimming at V came to 5 bases and at J to 1 base, leaving 7 bases not matched to a gene. This CDR3 spans 15 amino acids. The CDR3 region has the DNA TGTGCCAGCTCAGTTCGGGACAGCCGGAACACTGAAGCTTTCTTT. Translating gives CASSVRDSRNTEAFF.

This clonotype was seen many times. CDR3 loop: CASSIDGQVVYNEQFF. In nucleotides, the CDR3 is TGTGCCAGTAGTATAGACGGACAGGTCGTCTACAATGAGCAGTTCTTC. This chain links TRBV19 with TRBJ2-1; 7 nucleotides agree with TRBD1. Germline CDR1 and CDR2: LNHDA and SQIVND (reference sequence). This CDR3 has 16 residues. V dropped 0 bases and J dropped 3; count of bases not matched to a gene: 5.